Following are 10 T cell receptor beta chains from one sample sequenced in a study of CD8 T cells in Susac syndrome. The RNA, about 0.5 to 1 ug, was put through reverse transcription using random hexamers. Via MiXCR, TCRdb re-called the immunoSEQ multiplex PCR reads, giving one row per CDR3 protein. The sample records around 280,000 distinct CDR3 sequences, roughly 84% being singletons. Source material: CD8+ T cells from PBMCs. The receptor source for this set is a human donor with multiple sclerosis.

The chain is built from TRBV20-1 and TRBJ2-5; TRBD2 matches at 10 bases. CDR3 length: 16 residues. After removal of 3 bases from V and 1 base from J, the junction contained 8 bases not matched to a gene. Per the germline V gene, CDR1 is DFQATT and CDR2 is SNEGSKA (reference sequence). The CDR3 region has the DNA TGCAGTGCTAGCACCTACTCTAGCGGGGGCCAAGAGACCCAGTACTTC. Its protein product is CSASTYSSGGQETQYF.

The chain joins TRBV11-2 to TRBJ2-3; the D gene is possibly TRBD2 (5 bases). This CDR3 has 12 residues. Trimming removed 5 bases from V and 8 bases from J, with 11 bases in between. The germline gives CDR1 SGHAT, CDR2 FQNNGV. CDR3 in DNA: TGTGCCAGCAGCCTGGCCGAGGGTACGCAGTATTTT. Translating gives CASSLAEGTQYF.

The genes are TRBV3-1 and TRBJ2-2; no firm D call. The CDR3 has 12 amino acids. The ends were cut back, 4 bases at V and 3 bases at J, with 3 bases in the middle. The germline V gene encodes CDR1 LGHDT and CDR2 YNNKEL (reference sequence). The CDR3 sequence: CASSPHTGELFF. The CDR3 region has the DNA TGTGCCAGCAGCCCACACACCGGGGAGCTGTTTTTT.

V and J are TRBV3-1 and TRBJ2-1; TRBD2 matches 9 bases. This CDR3 spans 15 amino acids. V shed 3 bases and J 4 bases; nucleotides not matched to a gene: 4. Per germline, CDR1 LGHDT and CDR2 YNNKEL (reference sequence). For the CDR3, the DNA is TGTGCCAGCAGCCACGTAGCGGGGGTATACAATGAGCAGTTCTTC. Protein: CASSHVAGVYNEQFF.

This chain connects TRBV9 to TRBJ2-1; D might be TRBD2 (6 bases). The CDR3 totals 15 residues. The ends were cut back, 2 bases at V and 4 bases at J, with 13 bases in the middle. Germline-derived CDR1 and CDR2 are SGDLS and YYNGEE. The CDR3: CASSVASSVYNEQFF. CDR3 nucleotide sequence: TGTGCCAGCAGCGTTGCATCTAGCGTGTACAATGAGCAGTTCTTC.

V and J are TRBV9 and TRBJ1-1; 9 positions match TRBD1. The germline V gene encodes CDR1 SGDLS and CDR2 YYNGEE. The CDR3 is 14 amino acids. The V segment lost 3 bases and the J segment 4 bases; nucleotides outside the gene matches: 4. The CDR3 DNA reads TGTGCCAGCAGCGCCCGGGACAGGGCCACTGAAGCTTTCTTT. Amino acids: CASSARDRATEAFF.

The chain joins TRBV5-1 to TRBJ2-1; 9 positions match TRBD2. This CDR3 has 16 residues. Looked up from germline, CDR1 is SGHRS and CDR2 is YFSETQ. V trimming: 2 bases; J trimming: 8 bases; junction bases outside the gene matches: 11. The CDR3 is CASSFPLAGGKDEQFF. The CDR3 bases are TGCGCCAGCAGCTTCCCACTGGCGGGAGGGAAAGATGAGCAGTTCTTC.

The CDR3 DNA reads as TGTGCCAGCAGCTTAGGTGTTGGGCCTTCGGCCCAGTATTTT. Translation: CASSLGVGPSAQYF. The chain is built from TRBV11-2 and TRBJ2-3; D is unclear. Germline lookup yields CDR1 SGHAT and CDR2 FQNNGV. The CDR3 extends over 14 amino acids. V lost 1 base and J lost 12, with 17 bases in between.

V and J are TRBV12-3 or TRBV12-4 and TRBJ2-1, with D possibly TRBD1 on 6 matching bases. This CDR3 contains 15 residues. Trimming left V 5 bases short and J 6 bases short, with 17 bases between. This CDR3 is CASSLTGNVFNEQFF. Here the CDR3 DNA reads TGTGCCAGCAGTCTTACAGGGAATGTGTTCAATGAGCAGTTCTTC.

The rearrangement uses TRBV28 and TRBJ2-2; 9 positions match TRBD1. Germline CDR1 is MDHEN and CDR2 is SYDVKM. Losses at the gene ends were 5 bases for V and 4 bases for J; bases not matched to a gene: 5. The CDR3 is 15 amino acids. The CDR3 here is CASSTTDRGTGELFF. Here the CDR3 DNA reads TGTGCCAGCAGTACCACGGACAGGGGCACCGGGGAGCTGTTTTTT.